These 5 T cell receptor beta chains share one sample of origin, sequenced in a study of CD8 T cells in ankylosing spondylitis (dated by TCRdb to 2015 to 2018). Preparation of the library involved 5' RACE. TCRdb names Illumina HiSeq 2500 as the instrument used. TCRdb passed the public sequencing reads through fastp at Q25 and MiXCR, retaining productive beta sequences. For every CDR3 protein sequence, its rows merge into one entry that carries the most common genes and DNA. The sample table holds hundreds of thousands of distinct CDR3 sequences, of which around 7.8% were seen once. Approximately 6.3% of the sample is in the top ten clones. Sequenced material: blood, either unsorted or a sorted T cell fraction (not recorded which). These receptors came from a male donor with ankylosing spondylitis or in good health (not recorded which).

V usage is TRBV7-4 and J usage is TRBJ1-1; the D gene is possibly TRBD1 (5 bases). V was clipped by 3 bases and J by 8 bases, with 22 bases between them. There are 16 residues in the CDR3. Per germline, CDR1 SGHVT and CDR2 SQSDAQ. The CDR3 reads CASSLPEGWFSVEAFF. The CDR3 region has the DNA TGTGCCAGCAGCTTGCCAGAGGGGTGGTTCAGTGTAGAAGCTTTCTTT.

The chain carries TRBV29-1 and TRBJ1-1; D is undetermined. The CDR3 runs to 11 residues. The germline V and J ends were trimmed by 8 bases and 6 bases, with 13 bases remaining between them. The V gene's germline CDR1 is SQVTM and CDR2 ANQGSEA. The CDR3 nucleotides read TGCAGCATCTCTGTAAGAGCTGAAGCTTTCTTT. It translates to CSISVRAEAFF.

V usage is TRBV5-1 and J usage is TRBJ1-1; 8 bases fit TRBD1. The CDR3 has 16 residues. The junction had 8 bases not matched to a gene; V was cut back by 4 bases and J by 0 bases. Germline V gene lookup returns CDR1 SGHRS and CDR2 YFSETQ. The CDR3 region has the DNA TGCGCCAGCAGCGGAGGGACAGGATTCATGAACACTGAAGCTTTCTTT. As protein: CASSGGTGFMNTEAFF.

This clonotype was seen at least ten times. This chain uses TRBV5-1 with TRBJ2-2; 13 nucleotides match TRBD2. From germline, CDR1 is SGHRS and CDR2 YFSETQ. The ends lost 5 bases at V and 4 bases at J; junction bases unmatched: 5. The CDR3 loop spans 16 amino acids. The CDR3 region is CASRETSGRLTGELFF. CDR3 bases: TGCGCCAGCAGGGAGACTAGCGGGAGGCTCACCGGGGAGCTGTTTTTT.

The chain combines TRBV4-2 with TRBJ2-3; the D gene could be TRBD1 or TRBD2 (6 bases each). The CDR3 contains 16 residues. The V gene's germline CDR1 is LGHNA and CDR2 YNFKEQ. The V gene lost 0 bases and the J gene lost 4 bases, with 14 bases spanning the gap. CDR3 loop: CASSQDWRGASDTQYF. CDR3 in DNA: TGTGCCAGCAGCCAAGATTGGAGGGGGGCTTCAGATACGCAGTATTTT.